This TCR beta chain emerged from a study of T cells after yellow fever vaccination (dated by TCRdb to between 2018 and 2020). With respect to the entire study: The SMART-Seq v4 Ultra Low Input RNA kit was used to prepare libraries from fractions with low cell numbers. Two healthy male donors, one aged 18 to 29 and one aged 30 to 39 years, were included in the cohort. Bulk TCR alpha and beta repertoires were sequenced longitudinally to track T-cell clones before and after primary and booster YFV17D yellow fever vaccination. Bulk PBMC replicates and cell subsets were isolated from blood drawn at multiple timepoints before and after both primary and secondary immunization. On the study overall, not on this receptor specifically: Because only a couple of donors were included in the study, the extent to which the findings can be generalized is limited. The secondary T-cell response was found to be weaker but faster than the primary response, with a peak reached on day 5 rather than on day 15. A small fraction of clonotypes showed up in both the CD4 and CD8 compartments, probably as a result of convergent recombination. Most clones expanded after primary vaccination were re-detected after the booster (approximately 95% of CD4 and approximately 89% of CD8), suggesting broad memory maintenance. Computational filtering was required because FACS-sorted repertoires could contain abundant contaminating clonotypes from the bulk population.

The treatment or condition label on this specimen signifies: live attenuated yellow fever vaccine strain. A standard Ficoll-Paque protocol was used to isolate PBMCs from peripheral blood. Dynabeads CD4 and CD8 positive selection kits were used to isolate CD4 and CD8 T-cell fractions. TriZol was used to extract RNA from bulk PBMCs, from CD4 and CD8 fractions, and from dextramer-positive and dextramer-negative fractions. On this clonotype itself: Its antigen remains undetermined. It has no much larger one-base neighbor in the sample; base qualities were not kept.

V was cut back by 2 bases and J by 3 bases, leaving a gap of 11 bases between them. Per the germline V gene, SGHRS is the CDR1 and YFSETQ is the CDR2. The CDR3, cysteine through phenylalanine, is 15 amino acids long. The only DNA kept is the CDR3, 45 bases in frame from the first base. Sequencing used an Illumina NovaSeq 6000. TCR cDNA was made using 5'RACE template switching, a step that added a universal primer site and unique molecular identifiers. Priming of cDNA synthesis was performed from both the TCR alpha and TCR beta constant segments. Two PCR steps were used to amplify libraries, with sample barcodes and sequencing adapters being added in the second step. Sequencing of libraries was done on Illumina HiSeq 2500 (2x100 bp) or NovaSeq (2x150 bp). In the authors' own workflow: Reads were demultiplexed and collapsed into UMI consensus sequences with MIGEC, and V(D)J alignment was performed with MiXCR. Vaccine-responding clonotypes were identified with edgeR using replicate PBMC samples, with FDR below 0.01 and a log2 fold change above 5 up to day 15 being required. Each bulk clonotype was labeled CD4 or CD8 based on which sequenced repertoire, CD4 or CD8, contained the clonotype at higher abundance. Using fastp trimming at Q25 and MiXCR clonotype assembly, TCRdb reanalyzed the public sequencing data and kept in-frame beta chains. Rows are combined by CDR3 protein, so each entry shows the most common genes and DNA. The V and J calls come from TCRdb's annotation, not from the publication. The sample table contains a few hundred thousand distinct CDR3 sequences; only one count was recorded for roughly 5.6% of them. The ten largest clones represent roughly 3.4% of the sample.

This TCR was recovered from a man younger than 35 who received the YFV17D yellow fever vaccine. The sample here was CD4+ T cells sorted from PBMCs, taken on the day of the yellow fever booster vaccination. This chain is built from TRBV5-1 and TRBJ2-2; the best D guess is TRBD1, with 6 bases matching. The sequence in DNA is TGCGCCAGCAGCTTCACAGGGCGGGACACCGGGGAGCTGTTTTTT. Translated, it gives CASSFTGRDTGELFF.